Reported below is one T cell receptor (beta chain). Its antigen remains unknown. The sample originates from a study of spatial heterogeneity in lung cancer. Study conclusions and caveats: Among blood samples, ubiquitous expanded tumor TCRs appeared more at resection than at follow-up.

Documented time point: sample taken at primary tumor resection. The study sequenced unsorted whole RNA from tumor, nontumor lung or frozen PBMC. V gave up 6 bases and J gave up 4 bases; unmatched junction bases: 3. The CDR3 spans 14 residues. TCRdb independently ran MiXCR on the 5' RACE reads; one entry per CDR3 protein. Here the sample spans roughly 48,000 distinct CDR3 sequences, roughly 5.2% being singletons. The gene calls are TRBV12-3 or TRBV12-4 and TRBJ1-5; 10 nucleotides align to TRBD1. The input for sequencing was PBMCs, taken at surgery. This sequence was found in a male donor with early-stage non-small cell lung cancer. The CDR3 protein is CASRPGQGNQPQHF. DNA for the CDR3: TGTGCCAGCAGGCCGGGACAGGGGAATCAGCCCCAGCATTTT.